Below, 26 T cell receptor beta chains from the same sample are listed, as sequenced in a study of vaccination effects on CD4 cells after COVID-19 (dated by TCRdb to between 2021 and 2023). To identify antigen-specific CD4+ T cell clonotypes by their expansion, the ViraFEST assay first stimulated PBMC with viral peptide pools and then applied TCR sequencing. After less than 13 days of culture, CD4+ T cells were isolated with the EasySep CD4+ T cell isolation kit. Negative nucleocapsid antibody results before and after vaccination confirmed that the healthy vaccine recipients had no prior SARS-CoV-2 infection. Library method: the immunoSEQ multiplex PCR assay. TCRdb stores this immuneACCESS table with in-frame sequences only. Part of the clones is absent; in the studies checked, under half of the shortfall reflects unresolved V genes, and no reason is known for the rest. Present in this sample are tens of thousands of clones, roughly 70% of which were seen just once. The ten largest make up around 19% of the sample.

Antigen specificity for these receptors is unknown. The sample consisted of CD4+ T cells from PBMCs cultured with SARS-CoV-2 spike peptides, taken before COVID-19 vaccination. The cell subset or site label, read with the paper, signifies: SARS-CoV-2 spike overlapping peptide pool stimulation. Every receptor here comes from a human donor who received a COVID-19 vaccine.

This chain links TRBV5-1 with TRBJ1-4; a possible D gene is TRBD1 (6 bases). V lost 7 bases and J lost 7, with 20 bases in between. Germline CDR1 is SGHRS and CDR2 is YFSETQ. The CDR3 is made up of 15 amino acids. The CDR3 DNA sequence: TGCGCCAGCGCTCCTTGGGGGGCACGGAGTGAAAAACTGTTTTTT. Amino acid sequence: CASAPWGARSEKLFF.

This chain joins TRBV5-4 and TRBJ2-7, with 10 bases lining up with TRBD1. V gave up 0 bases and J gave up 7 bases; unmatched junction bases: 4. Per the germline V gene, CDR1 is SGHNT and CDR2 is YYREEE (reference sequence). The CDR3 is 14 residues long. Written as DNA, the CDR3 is TGTGCCAGCAGCTTGGAGGGACAGGGGATAGAGCAGTACTTC. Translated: CASSLEGQGIEQYF.

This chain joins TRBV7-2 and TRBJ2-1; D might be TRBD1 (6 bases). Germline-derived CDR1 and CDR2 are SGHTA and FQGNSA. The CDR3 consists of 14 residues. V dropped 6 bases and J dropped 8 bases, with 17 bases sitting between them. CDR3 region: CASRLGGSFYEQFF. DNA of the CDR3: TGTGCCAGCAGACTAGGGGGTTCGTTTTATGAGCAGTTCTTC.

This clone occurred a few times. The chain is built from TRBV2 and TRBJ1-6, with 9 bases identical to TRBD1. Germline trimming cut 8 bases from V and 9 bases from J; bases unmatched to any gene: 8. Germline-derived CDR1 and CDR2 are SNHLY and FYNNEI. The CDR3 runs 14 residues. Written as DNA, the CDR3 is TGTGCCAGCGTTCCGGGACAGGGCGCTTCACCCCTCCACTTT. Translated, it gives CASVPGQGASPLHF.

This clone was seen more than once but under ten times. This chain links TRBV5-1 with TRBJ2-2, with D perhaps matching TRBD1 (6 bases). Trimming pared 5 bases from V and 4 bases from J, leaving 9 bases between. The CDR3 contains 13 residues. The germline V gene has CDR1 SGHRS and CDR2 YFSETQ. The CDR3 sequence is CASRIGGTGELFF. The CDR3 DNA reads TGCGCCAGCAGAATAGGGGGCACCGGGGAGCTGTTTTTT.

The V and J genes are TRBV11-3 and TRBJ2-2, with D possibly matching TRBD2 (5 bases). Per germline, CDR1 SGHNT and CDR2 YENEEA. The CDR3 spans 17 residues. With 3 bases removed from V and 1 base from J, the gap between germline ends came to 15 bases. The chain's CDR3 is CASSFYAGPGNTGELFF. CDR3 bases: TGTGCCAGCAGCTTTTATGCGGGCCCCGGGAACACCGGGGAGCTGTTTTTT.

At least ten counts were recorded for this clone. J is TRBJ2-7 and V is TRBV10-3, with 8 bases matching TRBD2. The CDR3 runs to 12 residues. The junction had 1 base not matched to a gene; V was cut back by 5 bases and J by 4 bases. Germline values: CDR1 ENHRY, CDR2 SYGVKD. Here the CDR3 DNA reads TGTGCCATCAGTAGCGGGAGTTACGAGCAGTACTTC. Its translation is CAISSGSYEQYF.

The CDR3 spells CASSYSMGRGIDEQYF. The CDR3, as DNA: TGTGCCAGCAGTTACTCGATGGGCAGGGGGATCGACGAGCAGTACTTC. The chain has TRBV6-5 and TRBJ2-7; TRBD1 matches 7 bases. Germline values: CDR1 MNHEY, CDR2 SVGAGI. The V segment lost 0 bases and the J segment 5 bases; nucleotides outside the gene matches: 10. This CDR3 comprises 16 residues.

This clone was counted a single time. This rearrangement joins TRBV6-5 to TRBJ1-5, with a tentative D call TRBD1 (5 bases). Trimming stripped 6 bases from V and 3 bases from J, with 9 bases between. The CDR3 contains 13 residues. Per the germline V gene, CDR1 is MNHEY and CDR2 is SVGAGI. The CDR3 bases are TGTGCCAGCAGACAGGTGAACAATCAGCCCCAGCATTTT. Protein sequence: CASRQVNNQPQHF.

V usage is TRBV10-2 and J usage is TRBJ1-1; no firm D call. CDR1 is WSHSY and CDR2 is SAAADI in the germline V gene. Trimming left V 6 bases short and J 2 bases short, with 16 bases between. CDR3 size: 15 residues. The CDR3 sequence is CASSLMPVSNTEAFF. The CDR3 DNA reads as TGCGCCAGCAGCTTGATGCCCGTTTCCAACACTGAAGCTTTCTTT.

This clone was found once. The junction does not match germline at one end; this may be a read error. CDR3 in amino acids: CASSLDRGRRNF. DNA for the CDR3: TGTGCCAGCAGCTTAGATCGAGGGAGGAGGAACTTC. The V gene is TRBV11-2, the J gene TRBJ2-7; D may be TRBD2 (6 bases). This CDR3 is 12 amino acids long. Germline CDR1 SGHAT, CDR2 FQNNGV.

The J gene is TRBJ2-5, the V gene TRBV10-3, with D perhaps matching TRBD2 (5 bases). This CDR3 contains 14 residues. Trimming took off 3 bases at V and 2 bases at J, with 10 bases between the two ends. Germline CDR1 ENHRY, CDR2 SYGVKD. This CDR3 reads CAISDFRGQETQYF. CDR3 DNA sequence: TGTGCCATCAGTGATTTCCGGGGACAAGAGACCCAGTACTTC.

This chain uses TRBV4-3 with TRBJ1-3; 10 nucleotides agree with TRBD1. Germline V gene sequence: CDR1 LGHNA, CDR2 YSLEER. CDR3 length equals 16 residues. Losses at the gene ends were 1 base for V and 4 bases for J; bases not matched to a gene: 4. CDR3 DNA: TGCGCCAGCAGCCAAGCCGGGACAGGGGCCGGAAACACCATATATTTT. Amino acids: CASSQAGTGAGNTIYF.

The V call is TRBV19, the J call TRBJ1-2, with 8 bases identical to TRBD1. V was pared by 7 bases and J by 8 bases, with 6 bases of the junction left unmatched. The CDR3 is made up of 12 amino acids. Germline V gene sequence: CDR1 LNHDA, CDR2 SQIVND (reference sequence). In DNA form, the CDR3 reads TGTGCCAGTACCGACAGGGGAGGCGGCTACACCTTC. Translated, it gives CASTDRGGGYTF.

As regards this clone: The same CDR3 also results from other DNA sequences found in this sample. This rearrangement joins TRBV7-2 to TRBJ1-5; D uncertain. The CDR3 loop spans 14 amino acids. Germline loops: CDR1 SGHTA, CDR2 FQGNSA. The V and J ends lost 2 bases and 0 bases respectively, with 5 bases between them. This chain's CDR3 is CASSLSYSNQPQHF. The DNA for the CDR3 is TGTGCCAGCAGCTTATCCTATAGCAATCAGCCCCAGCATTTT.

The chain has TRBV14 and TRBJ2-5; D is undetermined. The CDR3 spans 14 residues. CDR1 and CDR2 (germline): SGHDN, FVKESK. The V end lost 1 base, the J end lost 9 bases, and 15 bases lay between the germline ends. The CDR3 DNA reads TGTGCCAGCAGCCAAGTCCAGCACGTTGGGGCCCAGTACTTC. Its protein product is CASSQVQHVGAQYF.

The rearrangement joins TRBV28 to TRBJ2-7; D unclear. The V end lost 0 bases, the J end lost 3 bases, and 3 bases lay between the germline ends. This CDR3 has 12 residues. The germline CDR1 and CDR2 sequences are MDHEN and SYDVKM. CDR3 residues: CASSLWNYEQYF. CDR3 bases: TGTGCCAGCAGTTTATGGAACTACGAGCAGTACTTC. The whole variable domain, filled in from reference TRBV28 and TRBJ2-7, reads DVKVTQSSRYLVKRTGEKVFLECVQDMDHENMFWYRQDPGLGLRLIYFSYDVKMKEKGDIPEGYSVSREKKERFSLILESASTNQTSMYLCASSLWNYEQYFGPGTRLTVT.

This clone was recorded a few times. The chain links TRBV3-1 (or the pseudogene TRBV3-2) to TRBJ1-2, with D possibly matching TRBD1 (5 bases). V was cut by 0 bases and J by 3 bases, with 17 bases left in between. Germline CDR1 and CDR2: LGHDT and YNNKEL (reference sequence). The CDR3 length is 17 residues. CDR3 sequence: CASSQERGLLVDYGYTF. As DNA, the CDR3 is TGTGCCAGCAGCCAAGAACGGGGCCTGTTGGTCGACTATGGCTACACCTTC.

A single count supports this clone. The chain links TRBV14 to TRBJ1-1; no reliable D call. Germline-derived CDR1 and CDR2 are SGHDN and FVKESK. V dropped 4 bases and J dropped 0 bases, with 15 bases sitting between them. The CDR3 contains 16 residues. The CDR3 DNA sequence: TGTGCCAGCAGCCTACCCTTAGGGCAAATGAACACTGAAGCTTTCTTT. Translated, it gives CASSLPLGQMNTEAFF.

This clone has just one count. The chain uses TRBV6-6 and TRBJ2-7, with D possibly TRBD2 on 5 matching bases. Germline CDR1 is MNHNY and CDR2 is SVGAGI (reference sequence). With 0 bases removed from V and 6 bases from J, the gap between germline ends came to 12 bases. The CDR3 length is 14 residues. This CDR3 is CASSYSTARGEQYF. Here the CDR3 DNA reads TGTGCCAGCAGTTACTCTACTGCTCGGGGCGAGCAGTACTTC.

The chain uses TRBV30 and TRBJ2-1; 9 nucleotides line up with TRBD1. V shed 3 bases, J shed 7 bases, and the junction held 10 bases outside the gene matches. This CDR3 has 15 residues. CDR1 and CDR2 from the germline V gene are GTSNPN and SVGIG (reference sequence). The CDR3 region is CAWSVGTGRGNEQFF. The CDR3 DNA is TGTGCCTGGAGCGTCGGGACAGGGAGAGGGAATGAGCAGTTCTTC.

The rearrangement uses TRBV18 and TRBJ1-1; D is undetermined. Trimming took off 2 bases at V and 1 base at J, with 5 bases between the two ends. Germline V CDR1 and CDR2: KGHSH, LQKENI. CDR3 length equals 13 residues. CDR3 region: CASSPNPNTEAFF. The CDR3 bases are TGTGCCAGCTCACCAAACCCGAACACTGAAGCTTTCTTT.

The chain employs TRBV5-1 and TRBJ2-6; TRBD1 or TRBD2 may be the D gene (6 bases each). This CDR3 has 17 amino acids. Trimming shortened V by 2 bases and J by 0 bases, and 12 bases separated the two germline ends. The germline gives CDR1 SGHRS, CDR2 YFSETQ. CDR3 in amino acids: CASSLGGGTSGANVLTF. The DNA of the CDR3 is TGCGCCAGCAGCTTAGGGGGAGGAACCTCTGGGGCCAACGTCCTGACTTTC.

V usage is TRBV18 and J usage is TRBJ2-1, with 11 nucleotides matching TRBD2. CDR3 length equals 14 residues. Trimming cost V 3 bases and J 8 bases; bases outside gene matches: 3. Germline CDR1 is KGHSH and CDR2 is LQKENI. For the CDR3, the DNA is TGTGCCAGCTCACCTAGCGGGAGGGCCGATGAGCAGTTCTTC. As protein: CASSPSGRADEQFF.

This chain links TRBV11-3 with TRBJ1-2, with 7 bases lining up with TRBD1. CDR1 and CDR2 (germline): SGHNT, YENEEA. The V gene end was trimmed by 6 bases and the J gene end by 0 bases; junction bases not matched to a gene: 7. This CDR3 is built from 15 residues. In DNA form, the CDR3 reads TGTGCCAGCAGATTAACGGGACAGACTAACTATGGCTACACCTTC. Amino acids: CASRLTGQTNYGYTF.

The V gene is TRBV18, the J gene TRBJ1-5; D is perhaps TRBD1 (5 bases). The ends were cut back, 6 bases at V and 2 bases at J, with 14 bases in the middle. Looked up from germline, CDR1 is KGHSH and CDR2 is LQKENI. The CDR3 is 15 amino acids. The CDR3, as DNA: TGTGCCAGCTCCCCTAATGGGGGAGGCAATCAGCCCCAGCATTTT. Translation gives CASSPNGGGNQPQHF.